The 31 T cell receptor beta chains listed next were all sequenced from one sample in a study of T cell repertoires in cytomegalovirus infection. MiXCR, applied by TCRdb to the reads, yields one record per CDR3 protein. Found here are roughly 990,000 distinct CDR3 sequences, 25% to 40% of them singletons; the top ten hold roughly 13%. What these receptors recognize is not known. The sequencing here drew on cultured CD8+ T cells from PBMCs, taken from culture after CMV antigen stimulation. These receptors were taken from a human donor in good health (CMV status not recorded). Some clones in this sample may be carry-over from other donors' samples.

In its sample, this clonotype was seen many times. The rearrangement links TRBV12-3 or TRBV12-4 to TRBJ2-7, with D perhaps matching TRBD1 or TRBD2 (5 bases each). Deletions cut 5 bases from V and 3 bases from J, with 11 bases between. The CDR3 runs to 13 residues. The CDR3 is CASSRGTGYEQYF. The CDR3 DNA reads TGTGCCAGCAGTAGAGGGACCGGCTACGAGCAGTACTTC.

The J gene is TRBJ1-2, the V gene TRBV12-3 or TRBV12-4; D is unresolved. The CDR3 contains 15 residues. V was trimmed by 2 bases and J by 3 bases, leaving 13 bases between them. The CDR3 sequence: CASSLLGTADYGYTF. CDR3 coding DNA: TGTGCCAGCAGTTTACTTGGTACCGCCGACTATGGCTACACCTTC.

V gene TRBV2 combines with J gene TRBJ1-1; perhaps TRBD1 as D (6 bases). The V and J ends lost 5 bases and 8 bases respectively, with 15 bases between them. This CDR3 comprises 13 residues. The germline gives CDR1 SNHLY, CDR2 FYNNEI. The CDR3 bases are TGTGCCAGCAGTCTGCTTGAGACAGGAGAAGCTTTCTTT. Residues: CASSLLETGEAFF.

This clonotype was seen many times. This chain links TRBV7-6 with TRBJ2-6; D not certain. Trimming left V 4 bases short and J 0 bases short, with 19 bases between. Germline V gene sequence: CDR1 SGHVS, CDR2 FNYEAQ. The CDR3 covers 19 residues. CDR3 residues: CASSSPEDTPSSGANVLTF. In nucleotides, the CDR3 is TGTGCCAGCAGCTCGCCCGAAGATACTCCCAGCTCTGGGGCCAACGTCCTGACTTTC.

This clonotype appeared a few times. This chain connects TRBV12-3 or TRBV12-4 to TRBJ1-1; D remains unclear. The germline V and J ends were trimmed by 1 base and 4 bases, with 16 bases remaining between them. There are 16 residues in the CDR3. DNA for the CDR3: TGTGCCAGCAGTTTAGGGGTTTTTCGGGAGGTCACTGAAGCTTTCTTT. This translates into CASSLGVFREVTEAFF.

This clonotype has a count of ten or more. V gene TRBV7-8 combines with J gene TRBJ1-1, with 7 bases aligning to TRBD1. Germline CDR1 SGHVS, CDR2 FQNEAQ. J was trimmed by 4 bases and V by 3 bases; bases with no gene match: 8. This CDR3 is built from 15 residues. The CDR3 loop reads CASSFSATGFTEAFF. As DNA, the CDR3 is TGTGCCAGCAGCTTCTCCGCGACAGGGTTCACTGAAGCTTTCTTT.

The chain uses TRBV7-6 and TRBJ2-7; 9 bases are shared with TRBD1. This CDR3 is 15 amino acids long. V was clipped by 5 bases and J by 3 bases; unmatched bases: 8. The germline gives CDR1 SGHVS, CDR2 FNYEAQ. CDR3 sequence: CASSPRTGVIYEQYF. The CDR3 DNA sequence: TGTGCCAGCAGCCCCCGGACAGGGGTAATCTACGAGCAGTACTTC.

This clonotype has just a few counts. This chain joins TRBV27 and TRBJ1-1; D may be TRBD1 (6 bases). Germline V gene lookup returns CDR1 MNHEY and CDR2 SMNVEV (reference sequence). V was cut by 1 base and J by 4 bases, with 10 bases left in between. The CDR3 is made up of 14 amino acids. The CDR3 protein is CASSLLGGATEAFF. The CDR3 nucleotides are TGTGCCAGCAGTTTATTGGGGGGGGCCACTGAAGCTTTCTTT.

The rearrangement uses TRBV5-1 and TRBJ2-7; D possibly corresponds to TRBD2 (9 bases). The ends were cut back, 5 bases at V and 4 bases at J, with 19 bases in the middle. This CDR3 is 15 amino acids long. The V gene's germline CDR1 is SGHRS and CDR2 YFSETQ. CDR3 amino acids: CASRRGGDRRYEQYF. The CDR3 DNA reads TGCGCCAGCAGACGCGGGGGGGACAGGAGATACGAGCAGTACTTC.

The sample holds a few counts of this clonotype. The V call is TRBV12-3 or TRBV12-4, the J call TRBJ2-5; D possibly uses TRBD1 or TRBD2 (5 bases each). The CDR3 consists of 15 residues. The germline V and J ends were trimmed by 6 bases and 2 bases, with 16 bases remaining between them. This chain's CDR3 is CASSLFRDLQETQYF. CDR3 coding DNA: TGTGCCAGCAGCCTTTTCCGGGACCTGCAAGAGACCCAGTACTTC.

The J gene is TRBJ2-1, the V gene TRBV2; maybe TRBD2 (6 bases). Germline values: CDR1 SNHLY, CDR2 FYNNEI. The CDR3 extends over 15 amino acids. V lost 1 base and J lost 0, with 7 bases in between. The CDR3 nucleotides are TGTGCCAGCAGTGAAGTAGCGGACTCCTACAATGAGCAGTTCTTC. Translated: CASSEVADSYNEQFF.

There are a few counts of this clonotype. The rearrangement uses TRBV27 and TRBJ2-7; D remains ambiguous. The ends were cut back, 6 bases at V and 3 bases at J, with 12 bases in the middle. CDR1 and CDR2 from the germline V gene are MNHEY and SMNVEV (reference sequence). The CDR3 has 13 residues. DNA for the CDR3: TGTGCCAGCAGCCAAGGAATCGGCTACGAGCAGTACGTC. Translating it yields CASSQGIGYEQYV.

V is TRBV14 and J is TRBJ2-7, with D possibly TRBD1 on 6 matching bases. The CDR3 has 13 residues. Trimming cost V 5 bases and J 3 bases, with 11 bases left between them. CDR1 is SGHDN and CDR2 is FVKESK in the germline V gene. Written as DNA, the CDR3 is TGTGCCAGCAGCGCAGGGGCCCTCTACGAGCAGTACTTC. Its protein is CASSAGALYEQYF.

This clonotype has a count of ten or more. The gene calls are TRBV7-2 and TRBJ2-5; the D gene could be TRBD1 or TRBD2 (5 bases each). The CDR3 spans 17 residues. With 3 bases removed from V and 5 bases from J, the gap between germline ends came to 22 bases. Germline values: CDR1 SGHTA, CDR2 FQGNSA. DNA of the CDR3: TGTGCCAGCAGCTTCTCCAGCTGGCAGGGTACGGGGGAGACCCAGTACTTC. As protein: CASSFSSWQGTGETQYF.

In this sample, this clonotype turned up a few times. The V gene is TRBV6-2 or TRBV6-3, the J gene TRBJ2-7, with D unclear. CDR1 is MNHEY, CDR2 SVGEGT, per germline. The CDR3 length is 13 residues. Trimming removed 5 bases at V and 2 bases at J, with 10 bases between. The CDR3 DNA sequence: TGTGCCAGCAGTGGCGTATTTCCCTACGAGCAGTACGTC. Translation gives CASSGVFPYEQYV.

The rearrangement links TRBV29-1 to TRBJ2-5, with D maybe TRBD1 (6 bases). Germline CDR1 and CDR2: SQVTM and ANQGSEA. The CDR3 runs to 16 residues. With 0 bases removed from V and 5 bases from J, the gap between germline ends came to 19 bases. Written as DNA, the CDR3 is TGCAGCGTTGAAGATCTGGACAGCATTCCGCAGGAGACCCAGTACTTC. It codes for CSVEDLDSIPQETQYF.

This chain uses TRBV4-1 with TRBJ1-1; D is unresolved. CDR3 length equals 14 residues. From germline, CDR1 is MGHRA and CDR2 YSYEKL. The germline V and J ends were trimmed by 4 bases and 4 bases, with 13 bases remaining between them. The CDR3 is CASSPPPEGTEAFF. The DNA for the CDR3 is TGCGCCAGCAGCCCCCCGCCGGAGGGCACTGAAGCTTTCTTT.

The rearrangement uses TRBV10-3 and TRBJ2-7, with TRBD2 identical over 7 bases. Germline V gene lookup returns CDR1 ENHRY and CDR2 SYGVKD. The CDR3 runs 17 residues. J gave up 8 bases and V 0 bases, and 16 bases lay outside the gene matches. This chain's CDR3 is CAISESSYPGLSPKQYF. The CDR3, as DNA: TGTGCCATCAGTGAGTCTTCCTACCCGGGACTAAGTCCCAAGCAGTACTTC.

The rearrangement uses TRBV28 and TRBJ1-2; the match to TRBD1 covers 9 bases. This CDR3 has 13 amino acids. Germline CDR1 and CDR2: MDHEN and SYDVKM. V trimming: 10 bases; J trimming: 5 bases; junction bases outside the gene matches: 8. This chain's CDR3 is CATQRDRVYGYTF. CDR3 bases: TGTGCCACCCAACGGGACAGGGTGTATGGCTACACCTTC.

The V and J genes are TRBV4-1 and TRBJ2-7, with 7 bases fitting TRBD1. Germline V gene data show CDR1 as MGHRA and CDR2 as YSYEKL. J gave up 3 bases and V 1 base, and 9 bases lay outside the gene matches. CDR3 length equals 16 residues. This CDR3 is CASSQVGTALLYEQYF. The CDR3 DNA follows: TGCGCCAGCAGCCAAGTGGGGACAGCGTTACTCTACGAGCAGTACTTC.

The genes are TRBV6-5 and TRBJ2-3, with 7 nucleotides matching TRBD1. Per germline, CDR1 MNHEY and CDR2 SVGAGI. V dropped 0 bases and J dropped 5; count of bases not matched to a gene: 8. The CDR3 sequence is 16 residues long. The CDR3, as DNA: TGTGCCAGCAGTTACTCGAACAGGGGTATGGTAGATACGCAGTATTTT. This codes for CASSYSNRGMVDTQYF.

This clonotype was detected only a few times. The CDR3 region is CASSLWGGVGSGNTIYF. Written as DNA, the CDR3 is TGTGCCAGCAGCTTGTGGGGGGGAGTAGGGTCTGGAAACACCATATATTTT. This chain connects TRBV5-4 to TRBJ1-3; D possibly corresponds to TRBD1 (5 bases). V was pared by 1 base and J by 1 base, with 15 bases between. This CDR3 contains 17 residues. Germline V gives CDR1 SGHNT, CDR2 YYREEE (reference sequence).

The chain is built from TRBV7-3 and TRBJ2-3; possible D gene TRBD2, 6 bases. Trimming left V 2 bases short and J 2 bases short, with 17 bases between. Germline assignment: CDR1 SGHTA and CDR2 FQGTGA. The CDR3 runs to 17 residues. The CDR3 loop reads CASSLGPASATTDTQYF. The CDR3 nucleotides are TGTGCCAGCAGCTTAGGGCCGGCTAGCGCCACCACAGATACGCAGTATTTT.

V gene TRBV6-1 combines with J gene TRBJ1-1; 8 bases are shared with TRBD1. With 2 bases clipped from V and 0 bases from J, the junction kept 14 bases outside the gene matches. This CDR3 has 19 amino acids. Germline V gene data show CDR1 as MNHNS and CDR2 as SASEGT. CDR3 coding DNA: TGTGCCAGCAGTGAATACCCCAGGACAGGGAAGACCATGAACACTGAAGCTTTCTTT. It codes for CASSEYPRTGKTMNTEAFF.

This clonotype was detected only a few times. The chain couples TRBV10-3 to TRBJ1-1, with unresolved D. The CDR3 totals 16 residues. Trimming took off 4 bases at V and 3 bases at J, with 18 bases between the two ends. Germline CDR1 reads ENHRY; CDR2 reads SYGVKD. CDR3 residues: CAISVQKIRDHTEAFF. CDR3 DNA sequence: TGTGCCATCAGTGTCCAGAAAATAAGGGATCACACTGAAGCTTTCTTT.

In this sample, this clonotype turned up a few times. The rearrangement links TRBV9 to TRBJ2-3; D not resolved. Trimming took 0 bases from V and 0 from J, leaving 5 bases between them. Germline CDR1 is SGDLS and CDR2 is YYNGEE. The CDR3 spans 14 residues. In DNA form, the CDR3 reads TGTGCCAGCAGCGTAGTCACTAGCACAGATACGCAGTATTTT. Its protein is CASSVVTSTDTQYF. The whole variable domain, remainder taken from reference TRBV9 and TRBJ2-3, is DSGVTQTPKHLITATGQRVTLRCSPRSGDLSVYWYQQSLDQGLQFLIQYYNGEERAKGNILERFSAQQFPDLHSELNLSSLELGDSALYFCASSVVTSTDTQYFGPGTRLTVL.

This clonotype was counted only a few times. J is TRBJ2-3 and V is TRBV6-2 or TRBV6-3; D gene uncertain. The V end was cut by 0 bases, the J end by 5 bases, with 9 bases between. The CDR3 totals 14 residues. The germline V gene encodes CDR1 MNHEY and CDR2 SVGEGT. CDR3 bases: TGTGCCAGCAGTTACTCAGGCCCTGGAGATACGCAGTATTTT. It codes for CASSYSGPGDTQYF.

The rearrangement uses TRBV20-1 and TRBJ2-3; 9 nucleotides match TRBD2. This CDR3 contains 19 residues. CDR1 DFQATT and CDR2 SNEGSKA come from the germline V gene (reference sequence). The V segment lost 1 base and the J segment 8 bases; nucleotides outside the gene matches: 22. CDR3 sequence: CSARVSPLGLAGTAPTQYF. In DNA, the CDR3 is TGCAGTGCTAGAGTCTCCCCGCTGGGGCTAGCGGGGACCGCGCCTACGCAGTATTTT.

This rearrangement joins TRBV9 to TRBJ2-6, with TRBD2 as a possible D gene (7 bases). This CDR3 contains 17 residues. V lost 0 bases, J lost 4 bases, and 14 bases lay in between. Germline CDR1 reads SGDLS; CDR2 reads YYNGEE. The CDR3 DNA sequence: TGTGCCAGCAGCGTAGTTCGGGGGGCGGGAGGGGCCAACGTCCTGACTTTC. Protein: CASSVVRGAGGANVLTF.

There are a few counts of this clonotype. This chain uses TRBV9 with TRBJ2-7, with D possibly being TRBD1 (7 bases). V was trimmed by 0 bases and J by 5 bases, leaving 18 bases between them. Germline loops: CDR1 SGDLS, CDR2 YYNGEE. The CDR3 extends over 16 amino acids. Here the CDR3 DNA reads TGTGCCAGCAGCGTAGTTGAGGGACAGAGGAGGGACGAGCAGTACGTC. Residues: CASSVVEGQRRDEQYV.

V gene TRBV10-3 combines with J gene TRBJ2-5; D gene unclear. The CDR3 is 15 residues long. V shed 2 bases and J shed 2 bases, with 12 bases lying between them. Looked up from germline, CDR1 is ENHRY and CDR2 is SYGVKD. This chain's CDR3 is CAISEGSELQETQYF. The CDR3 nucleotides are TGTGCCATCAGTGAGGGGTCAGAACTACAAGAGACCCAGTACTTC.